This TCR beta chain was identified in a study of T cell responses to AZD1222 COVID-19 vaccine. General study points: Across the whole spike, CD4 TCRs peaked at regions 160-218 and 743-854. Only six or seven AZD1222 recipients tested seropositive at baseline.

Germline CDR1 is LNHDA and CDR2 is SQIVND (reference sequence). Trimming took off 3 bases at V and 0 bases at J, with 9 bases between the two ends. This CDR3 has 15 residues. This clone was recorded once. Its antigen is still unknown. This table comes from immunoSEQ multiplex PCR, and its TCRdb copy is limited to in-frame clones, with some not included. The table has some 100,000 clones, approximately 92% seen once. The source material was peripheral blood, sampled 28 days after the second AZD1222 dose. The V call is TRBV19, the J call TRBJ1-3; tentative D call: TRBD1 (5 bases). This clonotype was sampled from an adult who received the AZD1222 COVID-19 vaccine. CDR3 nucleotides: TGTGCCAGTAGTATGCTTACAGGCTCTGGAAACACCATATATTTT. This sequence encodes CASSMLTGSGNTIYF.